A selection of T cell receptor beta chains follows, all from one sample in a study of OX40 agonist ivuxolimab in advanced cancers. Sequenced by immunoSEQ multiplex PCR; TCRdb stores in-frame clones only, minus some. The sample records about 83,000 clones, roughly 90% being singletons. The material sequenced was CD4+ or CD8+ T cells sorted from blood, taken in a trial of the OX40 agonist ivuxolimab. Receptor source: an adult with an advanced solid tumor such as melanoma, head and neck, liver or kidney cancer. The CDR3 runs from the conserved cysteine through the conserved F or W. D genes are given only for firm matches. Size is stated for part of the rows, as once, few or many counts, or as a class when the clone is expanded.

D gene: TRBD2; V gene: TRBV7-2; clone size: NA; J gene: TRBJ2-7; CDR3 protein: CASSLVGAGASEQYF; CDR3 DNA: TGTGCCAGCAGCTTAGTTGGAGCGGGGGCTTCCGAGCAGTACTTC
D gene: NA; V gene: TRBV5-6; clone size: few; J gene: TRBJ1-2; CDR3 protein: CASSLEVGYTF; CDR3 DNA: TGTGCCAGCAGCTTGGAGGTCGGCTACACCTTC
D gene: TRBD1; V gene: TRBV4-3; clone size: NA; J gene: TRBJ1-4; CDR3 protein: CASSQEEDRATNEKLFF; CDR3 DNA: TGCGCCAGCAGCCAAGAAGAGGACAGGGCAACTAATGAAAAACTGTTTTTT
D gene: TRBD1; V gene: TRBV19; clone size: NA; J gene: TRBJ1-5; CDR3 protein: CASSPIQGAYQPQHF; CDR3 DNA: TGTGCCAGTAGTCCAATACAGGGGGCGTATCAGCCCCAGCATTTT
D gene: TRBD1; V gene: TRBV6-5; clone size: NA; J gene: TRBJ1-5; CDR3 protein: CASSRTGRSQPQHF; CDR3 DNA: TGTGCCAGCAGCAGGACAGGGAGGAGTCAGCCCCAGCATTTT
D gene: TRBD1; V gene: TRBV7-2; clone size: NA; J gene: TRBJ1-5; CDR3 protein: CASSLVRGDQPQHF; CDR3 DNA: TGTGCCAGCAGCTTAGTCAGGGGGGATCAGCCCCAGCATTTT
D gene: TRBD1; V gene: TRBV5-8; clone size: once; J gene: TRBJ2-1; CDR3 protein: CARLRGFGNEQFF; CDR3 DNA: TGTGCCAGACTCAGGGGGTTTGGGAATGAGCAGTTCTTC
D gene: TRBD1; V gene: TRBV6-1; clone size: few; J gene: TRBJ1-6; CDR3 protein: CATIPSTGTWSPLHF; CDR3 DNA: TGTGCCACCATTCCCTCGACAGGGACTTGGTCACCCCTCCACTTT
D gene: NA; V gene: TRBV7-9; clone size: NA; J gene: TRBJ2-7; CDR3 protein: CASSLDVGSYEQYF; CDR3 DNA: TGTGCCAGCAGCTTAGACGTGGGCTCCTACGAGCAGTACTTC
D gene: TRBD1; V gene: TRBV5-1; clone size: NA; J gene: TRBJ1-2; CDR3 protein: CASSLSGTGGDGYTF; CDR3 DNA: TGCGCCAGCAGCTTGTCCGGGACAGGGGGCGATGGCTACACCTTC
D gene: NA; V gene: TRBV19; clone size: NA; J gene: TRBJ2-7; CDR3 protein: CASSETVTTFYEQYF; CDR3 DNA: TGTGCCAGTAGTGAGACAGTAACTACGTTCTACGAGCAGTACTTC